The entry that follows covers one TCR beta chain sequence. Germline V gene data show CDR1 as SGHRS and CDR2 as YFSETQ. J lost 1 base, V lost 4 bases, and 4 bases had no gene match. CDR3 length: 15 amino acids. This sample is part of a study of blood T cell repertoires in COVID-19. The overall study: The study drew acute and convalescent COVID-19 samples from the United States, Italy and Spain.

Original data processing: Reference gene primer amplification gave nucleated cell count estimates. Profiled with immunoSEQ multiplex PCR; TCRdb holds only in-frame clones, not every one. V and J calls plus clone size are reproduced from that table; the DNA served to infer D and trimming. The sample lists some 80,000 clones; around 86% were seen once. The chain recombines TRBV5-1 with TRBJ2-2; 7 bases match TRBD1. This sequence was found in a human donor in a cohort sampled during active COVID-19. Sequenced: peripheral blood. CDR3 nucleotides: TGCGCCAGCAGCCGGGACAGCAAGAACACCGGGGAGCTGTTTTTT. As protein: CASSRDSKNTGELFF.